This T cell receptor beta chain was identified during a study of T cells and Merkel cell carcinoma outcomes (dated by TCRdb to 2019 to 2021). At the level of the whole study: The study examined the tumor T-cell repertoire together with T-cell density as predictors of clinical outcome in patients with Merkel cell carcinoma. Overall results and qualifications from the work: The combination of T-cell repertoire features and T-cell density was reported to predict clinical outcomes in patients with Merkel cell carcinoma.

CDR1 and CDR2 are drawn from the germline V gene (reference sequence): SGHNT, YYREEE. The V end loses 6 bases and the J end loses 5 bases, and a stretch of 12 bases separates them. The CDR3 sequence holds 12 residues, the cysteine and phenylalanine included. The DNA shown is the 36-base CDR3, in frame from base 1. The samples were obtained from people who had Merkel cell carcinoma. About this clone itself: This receptor's antigen is unknown. Per-base qualities were not stored, and no clone one base away is much larger.

The method behind the library was the immunoSEQ multiplex PCR assay. The immuneACCESS repertoire file appears here via TCRdb, limited to in-frame rearrangements. These files lack a portion of the clones; in checked studies, under half of the deficit traces to unresolved V genes, and the cause of the others is not known. The sample table holds around 15,000 clones, of which 87% were seen once. 6.5% to 8.5% of the sample is in the top ten clones. The sequence links TRBV5-4 to TRBJ2-7; the D segment could be TRBD1, given 6 matching bases. The specimen was tumor tissue from Merkel cell carcinoma. The TCR comes from a human donor with Merkel cell carcinoma. At the DNA level, the sequence is TGTGCCAGCACCTTACAGGGCGACGAGCAGTACTTC. It encodes CASTLQGDEQYF.